What follows are 6 T cell receptor beta chains derived from one specimen sequenced in a study of CD8+ T cells in alopecia areata. Treatment: oral pan-JAK inhibitor, 5-10 mg twice daily. cDNA prepared by RNA extraction and subsequent reverse transcription served as the template for sequencing. Assay used: immunoSEQ multiplex PCR; TCRdb lists only in-frame clones, some missing. The sample includes some 220,000 clones, around three fifths of them seen just once. Sequenced material: CD4+ T cells sorted from blood, taken at week 4, from a patient treated with tofacitinib. Receptor source: a human donor with alopecia areata.

Only one count was recorded for this clone. The chain recombines TRBV14 with TRBJ2-5, with 11 bases identical to TRBD1. The CDR3 sequence is 19 residues long. Trimming removed 3 bases from V and 4 bases from J; junction bases left unmatched: 16. Germline V gene sequence: CDR1 SGHDN, CDR2 FVKESK. This CDR3 reads CASSHRTGGALASGETQYF. The CDR3 coding sequence is TGTGCCAGCAGCCACAGGACAGGGGGCGCCTTGGCAAGCGGAGAGACCCAGTACTTC.

The genes are TRBV7-2 and TRBJ2-5; D is perhaps TRBD1 (6 bases). Germline V CDR1 and CDR2: SGHTA, FQGNSA. V was shortened by 5 bases and J by 3 bases, with 19 bases between the two germline ends. The CDR3 has 16 amino acids. As DNA, the CDR3 is TGTGCCAGCAGCCATTCGGGCAGGGGCCTAAAAGAGACCCAGTACTTC. Translating gives CASSHSGRGLKETQYF.

This chain uses TRBV27 with TRBJ2-7; no clear D. The CDR3 extends over 14 amino acids. The V end lost 0 bases, the J end lost 7 bases, and 13 bases lay between the germline ends. Germline V gives CDR1 MNHEY, CDR2 SMNVEV (reference sequence). CDR3 DNA sequence: TGTGCCAGCAGTTTATCTCTCCCATCAAGGGAGCAGTACTTC. As protein: CASSLSLPSREQYF.

The chain couples TRBV6-1 to TRBJ1-1; tentatively, D is TRBD1 (5 bases). There are 13 residues in the CDR3. Trimming took 0 bases from V and 10 from J, leaving 12 bases between them. Per germline, CDR1 MNHNS and CDR2 SASEGT. CDR3 nucleotides: TGTGCCAGCAGTGAAGCGGCCGAGGGGAGAGCTTTCTTT. Its translation: CASSEAAEGRAFF.

This clone occurred a few times. The chain employs TRBV30 and TRBJ2-1; perhaps D is TRBD1 or TRBD2 (5 bases each). CDR1 is GTSNPN and CDR2 is SVGIG in the germline V gene (reference sequence). CDR3 size: 15 residues. V lost 5 bases and J lost 8, with 22 bases in between. In nucleotides, the CDR3 is TGTGCCTGGGGCCCATTCTCCGGGGCTTTCGATGAGCAGTTCTTC. This encodes CAWGPFSGAFDEQFF.

This clone was observed a few times. V usage is TRBV5-1 and J usage is TRBJ2-1, with 12 bases matching TRBD1. Germline CDR1 SGHRS, CDR2 YFSETQ. The junction had 8 bases not matched to a gene; V was cut back by 4 bases and J by 9 bases. This CDR3 has 15 residues. The CDR3 here is CASSPGQGASREQFF. In DNA, the CDR3 is TGCGCCAGCAGCCCGGGACAGGGGGCAAGTCGTGAGCAGTTCTTC.